This TCR beta chain comes out of a study of blood T cell repertoires in COVID-19. Study-wide background: The United States, Italy and Spain provided the acute and convalescent COVID-19 samples. PBMCs, B-cell-depleted T cells, or T cells provided the cDNA or gDNA that made up the material.

In the authors' workflow: Estimation of nucleated cell counts was performed using reference gene primer amplification. TCRdb's copy holds only in-frame clones and misses some; the assay was immunoSEQ multiplex PCR. V, J and clone size were drawn from that table, and D and trimming were deduced from the DNA. The data hold tens of thousands of clones, with around nine tenths observed a single time. Sequenced input: peripheral blood. The clonotype originates from a woman aged 60 to 75 with active COVID-19.

The CDR3: CASSILAGGTDEQYF. The CDR3 DNA is TGTGCCAGCAGTATCCTGGCGGGGGGGACCGACGAGCAGTACTTC. V gene TRBV25-1 combines with J gene TRBJ2-7; 9 bases agree with TRBD2. Germline-derived CDR1 and CDR2 are MGHDK and SYGVNS. The CDR3 is 15 amino acids. The trim removed 5 bases at V and 5 bases at J, leaving 10 bases unmatched.